The present T cell receptor beta chain was sequenced within a study of blood T cell repertoires in COVID-19. Looking at the study overall: Italy, Spain and the United States were the sources of the convalescent and acute COVID-19 samples. PBMCs, B-cell-depleted T cells, or T cells were the source of the cDNA or gDNA that made up the material.

V trimming: 7 bases; J trimming: 7 bases; junction bases outside the gene matches: 9. Germline CDR1 is MNHEY and CDR2 is SMNVEV (reference sequence). The CDR3 runs to 15 residues. Methods used by the authors: Amplified reference gene primers provided the basis for estimating nucleated cell counts. Measured with immunoSEQ multiplex PCR; TCRdb has only the in-frame clones, and not every one. V, J and clone size derive from that table, while D and trimming were established from the DNA sequence. Among 300,000 or so clones listed, around four fifths were seen once. The origin of this receptor is a woman aged 50 to 60 with active or convalescent COVID-19. The chain employs TRBV27 and TRBJ2-2; 10 nucleotides agree with TRBD1. The specimen sequenced was peripheral blood. The DNA for the CDR3 is TGTGCCAGCACTAAACAGACAGGGGGCTTCGGGGAGCTGTTTTTT. This gives the protein CASTKQTGGFGELFF.